The text below deals with one T cell receptor beta chain. Its antigen is still unknown. MiXCR, applied by TCRdb to the 5' RACE reads, yields one record per CDR3 protein. The sample carries 350,000 to 500,000 distinct CDR3 sequences, roughly 18% recorded once. This record comes from a study of T-cell memory formation after mild COVID-19. The CDR3 has 16 amino acids. V shed 4 bases, J shed 5 bases, and the junction held 9 bases outside the gene matches. In germline, CDR1 is LGHDT, CDR2 YNNKEL (reference sequence). Study-wide results and caveats: Cross-reactive memory appears to have joined, as suggested by some responding clones showing up in pre-infection memory. Mainly CM and EM harbored the contracting CD4+ clones; mainly EMRA harbored the CD8+ ones.

The sequencing input was PBMCs or a T cell subset sorted from them (not recorded which). This sequence originates from a man in his late teens or twenties who had mild COVID-19 (a few samples of this study predate the infection). Cell type and time point are not known. The chain couples TRBV3-1 to TRBJ2-2; the match to TRBD2 covers 8 bases. This CDR3 is CASSPLAAGATGELFF. The CDR3 coding sequence is TGTGCCAGCAGCCCCCTGGCAGCGGGGGCAACCGGGGAGCTGTTTTTT.